These 12 T cell receptor beta chains were all obtained from the same sample, sequenced in a study of human T cells and chemical hapten exposure. MiXCR, run by TCRdb on the RACE reads, gives a single entry per CDR3 protein. In the table there are approximately 370,000 distinct CDR3 sequences, around 5.5% of which are singletons. Regarding time point: pre-sensitization, week 0. Sample treatment: therapeutic diphenylcyclopropenone sensitization with weekly scalp DPC. The starting material was whole blood, obtained in connection with sensitization to the hapten diphenylcyclopropenone (DPC). These receptors were collected from a woman younger than 35 with alopecia areata. Some clones in this sample may be carry-over from other donors' samples.

The rearrangement joins TRBV3-1 to TRBJ2-7; D gene ambiguous. Trimming cost V 3 bases and J 0 bases, with 9 bases left between them. Germline CDR1 reads LGHDT; CDR2 reads YNNKEL (reference sequence). This CDR3 region has 14 residues. The CDR3 here is CASSQTASSYEQYF. In DNA, the CDR3 is TGTGCCAGCAGCCAGACCGCGAGCTCCTACGAGCAGTACTTC.

The V call is TRBV6-4, the J call TRBJ1-5; D gene ambiguous. Germline V gives CDR1 MRHNA, CDR2 SNTAGT. V shed 6 bases and J shed 2 bases, with 14 bases lying between them. CDR3 length: 15 residues. This CDR3 is CASRSIRSGNQPQHF. CDR3 DNA sequence: TGTGCCAGCAGGTCCATCCGGTCGGGCAATCAGCCCCAGCATTTT.

This clonotype was seen ten or more times. This chain uses TRBV7-8 with TRBJ2-3; no clear D gene. CDR1 is SGHVS, CDR2 FQNEAQ, per germline. This CDR3 is 15 amino acids long. Between the trimmed V and J ends, which lost 1 base and 1 base, there was a span of 9 bases. The CDR3 nucleotides read TGTGCCAGCAGCTTAGGGGCGGCTGGCACAGATACGCAGTATTTT. Amino acid sequence: CASSLGAAGTDTQYF.

This clonotype was found many times. Here the CDR3 reads CASSQEGQRGGLNEQFF. The DNA for the CDR3 is TGCGCCAGCAGCCAAGAGGGTCAGCGGGGGGGCCTGAATGAGCAGTTCTTC. The J gene is TRBJ2-1, the V gene TRBV4-1; 10 bases match TRBD2. Trimming at V came to 0 bases and at J to 7 bases, leaving 9 bases not matched to a gene. Germline CDR1 reads MGHRA; CDR2 reads YSYEKL. This CDR3 comprises 17 residues.

This clonotype has more than one count but fewer than ten. The J gene is TRBJ1-1, the V gene TRBV2; D remains unclear. The germline V gene encodes CDR1 SNHLY and CDR2 FYNNEI. The CDR3 totals 13 residues. V was shortened by 7 bases and J by 1 base, with 10 bases between the two germline ends. DNA of the CDR3: TGTGCCAGCAACACAAGACCGAACACTGAAGCTTTCTTT. Translation: CASNTRPNTEAFF. Complete variable domain (other parts from reference TRBV2 and TRBJ1-1): EPEVTQTPSHQVTQMGQEVILRCVPISNHLYFYWYRQILGQKVEFLVSFYNNEISEKSEIFDDQFSVERPDGSNFTLKIRSTKLEDSAMYFCASNTRPNTEAFFGQGTRLTVV.

This clonotype was detected only a few times. The chain links TRBV12-3 or TRBV12-4 to TRBJ1-5; 7 bases align to TRBD1. The ends lost 4 bases at V and 5 bases at J; junction bases unmatched: 5. The CDR3 has 14 amino acids. In nucleotides, the CDR3 is TGTGCCAGCAGTTCACACGACAGGGATCAGCCCCAGCATTTT. As protein: CASSSHDRDQPQHF.

This chain uses TRBV21-1 with TRBJ2-5; the table's D call of TRBD2 was not tested on the DNA. TRBV21-1 is marked as a pseudogene. CDR3 length: 15 amino acids. The CDR3 DNA reads TGTGCCAGCAGCATTGAGGGACTAGACGAAGAGACCCAGTACTTC. Translated: CASSIEGLDEETQYF.

V and J are TRBV7-9 and TRBJ1-1, with unresolved D. Trimming removed 10 bases at V and 8 bases at J, with 20 bases between. Germline V gene data show CDR1 as SEHNR and CDR2 as FQNEAQ (reference sequence). This CDR3 has 13 residues. The chain's CDR3 is CATLLPPRLEAFF. DNA of the CDR3: TGTGCCACTCTACTCCCCCCCCGGCTGGAAGCTTTCTTT.

In this sample, this clonotype turned up many times. The chain is built from TRBV6-5 and TRBJ1-1; TRBD1 aligns across 9 bases. The CDR3 length is 14 residues. V shed 6 bases and J 4 bases; nucleotides not matched to a gene: 6. Germline-derived CDR1 and CDR2 are MNHEY and SVGAGI. This CDR3 is CASSRDRAGTEAFF. In DNA form, the CDR3 reads TGTGCCAGCAGCCGGGACAGGGCCGGCACTGAAGCTTTCTTT.

This clonotype appeared a few times. The rearrangement uses TRBV3-1 and TRBJ2-3, with 8 bases that match TRBD2. Germline lookup yields CDR1 LGHDT and CDR2 YNNKEL (reference sequence). The CDR3 covers 15 residues. V lost 1 base and J lost 6; bases outside the gene matches: 6. The CDR3 protein is CASSQGGGRTDTQYF. The DNA for the CDR3 is TGTGCCAGCAGCCAAGGAGGCGGGAGGACGGATACGCAGTATTTT.

The V and J genes are TRBV10-3 and TRBJ1-2; 8 nucleotides align to TRBD1. Germline V lookup: CDR1 ENHRY, CDR2 SYGVKD. This CDR3 has 16 amino acids. V was pared by 4 bases and J by 3 bases, with 10 bases of the junction left unmatched. In nucleotides, the CDR3 is TGTGCCATCAGTGTTACTGTCGGGACAGGCGACTATGGCTACACCTTC. Its protein product is CAISVTVGTGDYGYTF.

Regarding this clonotype: Given a much more abundant clone one base away, this may be a read error. The chain combines TRBV5-1 with TRBJ2-7; D assignment may be TRBD1 or TRBD2 (5 bases each). Between the trimmed V and J ends, which lost 2 bases and 4 bases, there was a span of 16 bases. Per the germline V gene, CDR1 is SGHRS and CDR2 is YFSETQ. The CDR3 has 15 residues. This CDR3 is CASSLYRDRVYEQYF. As DNA, the CDR3 is TGCGCCAGCAGCTTATACCGGGACCGAGTTTACGAGCAGTACTTC.